The 10 T cell receptor beta chains given below trace back to one sample, sequenced in a study of T-cell reconstitution after alpha-beta-depleted transplantation in children. TCRbeta library construction was performed incorporating unique molecular identifiers. TCRdb called the PCR reads again in MiXCR, with one record for every CDR3 protein. The repertoire holds about 420,000 distinct CDR3 sequences, 15% to 20% seen once, with approximately 29% in the top ten. The material sequenced was PBMCs, mostly from graft donor cells, taken 360 days after TCRalphabeta/CD19-depleted stem cell transplant. The receptor source for this set is a boy less than two years old who had a stem cell transplant for Wiskott-Aldrich syndrome, so the T cells may come from the graft donor.

V usage is TRBV20-1 and J usage is TRBJ2-7; D is unresolved. The V and J ends lost 4 bases and 0 bases respectively, with 13 bases between them. CDR1 and CDR2 (germline): DFQATT, SNEGSKA (reference sequence). The CDR3 runs to 14 residues. For the CDR3, the DNA is TGCAGTGCTAACCCCATTGGGCTCTCCTACGAGCAGTACTTC. Translating gives CSANPIGLSYEQYF.

The rearrangement joins TRBV6-5 to TRBJ2-5; 8 nucleotides align to TRBD2. Germline loops: CDR1 MNHEY, CDR2 SVGAGI. After removal of 4 bases from V and 0 bases from J, the junction contained 4 bases not matched to a gene. This CDR3 has 15 amino acids. The DNA of the CDR3 is TGTGCCAGCAGTTTCCAGCGGGGGTACCAAGAGACCCAGTACTTC. It is translated as CASSFQRGYQETQYF.

This clonotype was recorded many times. The chain employs TRBV12-3 or TRBV12-4 and TRBJ2-5; the match to TRBD2 covers 9 bases. This CDR3 has 15 amino acids. V shed 5 bases, J shed 0 bases, and the junction held 4 bases outside the gene matches. The CDR3 protein is CASSERLADQETQYF. The CDR3 bases are TGTGCCAGCAGTGAACGACTAGCGGACCAAGAGACCCAGTACTTC.

This clonotype was counted only a few times. The CDR3 DNA reads TGTGCCAGCAGTATCGGACTAGCGGAGCAACTGCAGTACTTC. As protein: CASSIGLAEQLQYF. V usage is TRBV6-2 or TRBV6-3 and J usage is TRBJ2-7; TRBD2 matches at 10 bases. CDR1 is MNHEY, CDR2 SVGEGT, per germline. V lost 5 bases and J lost 9; bases outside the gene matches: 10. The CDR3 runs 14 residues.

The chain is built from TRBV7-9 and TRBJ2-3, with a tentative D call TRBD2 (6 bases). Germline V lookup: CDR1 SEHNR, CDR2 FQNEAQ (reference sequence). The CDR3 is made up of 15 amino acids. Trimming took 2 bases from V and 1 from J, leaving 10 bases between them. CDR3 amino acids: CASSLRGIGTDTQYF. DNA of the CDR3: TGTGCCAGCAGCTTACGGGGGATTGGCACAGATACGCAGTATTTT.

About this clonotype itself: This sequence may be a read error, since a much larger clone differs from it by one base. Because the CDR3 is missing its conserved closing phenylalanine or tryptophan, this is likely a read error. The chain links TRBV10-3 to TRBJ2-5; D might be TRBD1 or TRBD2, each matching 6 bases. The CDR3 spans 14 residues. Germline V gene data show CDR1 as ENHRY and CDR2 as SYGVKD. Trimming left V 3 bases short and J 4 bases short, with 12 bases between. For the CDR3, the DNA is TGTGCCATCAGTGAATCGGGGGCAGGAGAGACCCAGTACTAC. This encodes CAISESGAGETQYY.

The CDR3 protein is CSVDSYDRDGETQYF. CDR3 nucleotide sequence: TGCAGCGTTGATTCATATGACCGGGATGGAGAGACCCAGTACTTC. The gene calls are TRBV29-1 and TRBJ2-5; a weak D match, TRBD2 (5 bases). There are 15 residues in the CDR3. From germline, CDR1 is SQVTM and CDR2 ANQGSEA. Trimming stripped 3 bases from V and 4 bases from J, with 18 bases between.

This clonotype came up a few times. This sequence joins TRBV20-1 and TRBJ2-3; 7 nucleotides agree with TRBD2. The CDR3 has 16 amino acids. Germline V gene sequence: CDR1 DFQATT, CDR2 SNEGSKA (reference sequence). V shed 1 base, J shed 5 bases, and the junction held 12 bases outside the gene matches. The CDR3 sequence is CSARVNPASGVDTQYF. In DNA, the CDR3 is TGCAGTGCTAGAGTCAATCCGGCCAGCGGGGTAGATACGCAGTATTTT.

This clonotype was picked up a small number of times. V gene TRBV5-1 combines with J gene TRBJ2-1; the D gene is possibly TRBD2 (7 bases). Germline V gene sequence: CDR1 SGHRS, CDR2 YFSETQ. CDR3 length: 16 amino acids. Trimming took 1 base from V and 1 from J, leaving 12 bases between them. CDR3 amino acids: CASSLLRGASYNEQFF. The CDR3 coding sequence is TGCGCCAGCAGCTTGCTACGGGGGGCGTCCTACAATGAGCAGTTCTTC.

The CDR3 loop reads CSAKPSGLWGYTF. As DNA, the CDR3 is TGCAGTGCCAAGCCTTCAGGTCTATGGGGCTACACCTTC. The chain recombines TRBV20-1 with TRBJ1-2; no clear D. The V gene lost 6 bases and the J gene lost 8 bases, with 19 bases spanning the gap. This CDR3 has 13 amino acids. CDR1 and CDR2 from the germline V gene are DFQATT and SNEGSKA (reference sequence).